This T cell receptor (beta chain) was profiled in a study of cytomegalovirus exposure and HLA in healthy donors. The primer mix had 60 Vbeta and 13 Jbeta primers. TCRdb's copy holds only in-frame clones and misses some; the assay was immunoSEQ multiplex PCR. The sample has around 120,000 clones. For this clone: Its antigen is unknown.

V lost 1 base, J lost 2 bases, and 5 bases stayed unmatched. This CDR3 spans 16 amino acids. Germline V gene sequence: CDR1 LGHNA, CDR2 YSLEER. Findings and caveats of the study: Productive status was seen about 90% or about 30% of the time for most TCR beta V segments in an earlier analysis. Rarity marked most TCR sequences, yet some public TCRs occurred in many donors. Analyzed later, most CMV-associated TCR beta chains appeared HLA-restricted.

This chain uses TRBV4-3 with TRBJ1-3; 7 nucleotides match TRBD1. Specimen: PBMCs. The clonotype was recovered from a man aged 45-60 years in good health and CMV-seronegative. The CDR3 region has the DNA TGCGCCAGCAGCCAAGGCAGGGGGGCGGCTGGAAACACCATATATTTT. This encodes CASSQGRGAAGNTIYF.